The clone carrying this TCR beta chain was observed a handful of times. TCRdb called the RT-PCR reads again in MiXCR, with one record for every CDR3 protein. The table lists around 600,000 distinct CDR3 sequences, around 11% of them singletons. The data belong to a study of response to subunit inactivated influenza vaccine. These data were also filed under a second study, of T cells expressing NK-cell markers. In that study: For TCR beta, cDNA was produced by 5'RACE template switching with UMIs. Sorted CD3+CD56-NKG2C+, CD3+CD56+NKG2C+ and CD3+CD56+NKG2C- T cells supplied the TCR beta repertoires. The authors applied an anti-gamma-delta TCR antibody in several experiments, and it restricted sorting to alpha-beta TCR T cells. Among a few donors, these clonotypes also ranked first in the CD3+CD56-NKG2C+ fraction.

The receptor's source is a man aged 50 or older who received an inactivated influenza vaccine. This sample comprised PBMCs from blood, obtained on the day of vaccination.

CDR3 loop: CASSQGGPSGGASNIQYF. The CDR3 nucleotides are TGCGCCAGCAGCCAAGGGGGGCCCAGCGGAGGGGCATCAAACATTCAGTACTTC. V usage is TRBV4-1 and J usage is TRBJ2-4; D might be TRBD1 or TRBD2, each matching 6 bases. Trimming left V 1 base short and J 6 bases short, with 22 bases between. CDR3 length equals 18 residues. Looked up from germline, CDR1 is MGHRA and CDR2 is YSYEKL.